This TCR beta chain was recovered during a study of T-cell memory formation after mild COVID-19. Study background: The two donors had largely donor-specific TCR clusters.

5'RACE with constant-segment primers built TCRalpha and TCRbeta cDNA libraries with UMIs. TCRdb reanalysed the 5' RACE reads using MiXCR and keeps one entry per CDR3 protein. Here the sample spans just under 350,000 distinct CDR3 sequences, 10% to 15% being singletons. In the case of this clonotype: What it recognizes is unknown.

Notes on the study in general: CD4/CD8 balance characterized clones contracting day 15 to 85, and CD4+ skew characterized later expanders. Chiefly within CM and EM were the contracting CD4+ clones; CD8+ ones were within EMRA.

The clonotype originates from a man aged 18 to 35 who had mild COVID-19 (a few samples of this study predate the infection). Cell type and time point are not known. Specimen: PBMCs or a T cell subset sorted from them (not recorded which).

CDR3 DNA sequence: TGCAGTGCTAGGCAGGGGGGCTCCCATCAGCCCCAGCATTTT. Amino acid sequence: CSARQGGSHQPQHF. The chain recombines TRBV20-1 with TRBJ1-5; 7 nucleotides line up with TRBD1. The CDR3 length is 14 residues. Per the germline V gene, CDR1 is DFQATT and CDR2 is SNEGSKA (reference sequence). V shed 3 bases and J 5 bases; nucleotides not matched to a gene: 7.